The 3 T cell receptor beta chains presented below share a single source sample, sequenced in a study of tumor-infiltrating lymphocytes in oesophageal squamous cell carcinoma. TCRdb recomputed calls from the PCR reads with MiXCR, one row per CDR3 protein. Of 20,000 to 25,000 distinct CDR3 sequences listed, 35% to 40% are singletons. The sequenced material came from esophageal tumor tissue. The receptors were sampled from a male donor with esophageal squamous cell carcinoma.

Ten or more counts support this clonotype. The V gene is TRBV6-2 or TRBV6-3, the J gene TRBJ1-5; D unresolved. Trimming took off 2 bases at V and 1 base at J, with 9 bases between the two ends. CDR1 and CDR2 (germline): MNHEY, SVGEGT. The length of the CDR3 is 15 residues. The CDR3 DNA follows: TGTGCCAGCAGTTACACGGGGAGGAGCAATCAGCCCCAGCATTTT. Translation: CASSYTGRSNQPQHF.

This clonotype was found many times. The chain couples TRBV6-1 to TRBJ2-7, with TRBD2 matching over 13 bases. The CDR3 runs to 16 residues. Germline V gene lookup returns CDR1 MNHNS and CDR2 SASEGT. V lost 3 bases and J lost 4; bases outside the gene matches: 6. CDR3: CASSDGLAGVTYEQYF. CDR3 in DNA: TGTGCCAGCAGTGACGGACTAGCGGGAGTAACATACGAGCAGTACTTC.

The chain links TRBV18 to TRBJ1-5; D is perhaps TRBD1 (5 bases). Germline V gene sequence: CDR1 KGHSH, CDR2 LQKENI. This CDR3 comprises 12 residues. Trimming cost V 6 bases and J 5 bases, with 8 bases left between them. CDR3 loop: CASSPGDQPQHF. CDR3 nucleotide sequence: TGTGCCAGCTCTCCGGGGGATCAGCCCCAGCATTTT.